These T cell receptor beta chains were read from a single sample in a study of T cell responses to AZD1222 COVID-19 vaccine. Assay: immunoSEQ multiplex PCR; the TCRdb copy retains only in-frame clones and omits some. The table includes tens of thousands of clones, less than 90% detected once. The sequenced sample was peripheral blood, obtained on day 0 of AZD1222 vaccination. Every receptor here comes from an adult in good health. Both conserved end residues are part of each CDR3. The D gene is left open where the match is weak. Size tells how often a clone was seen (once, few, many) or the class of an expanded clone, and some rows leave it out.

V gene	clone size	D gene	J gene	CDR3 protein	CDR3 DNA
TRBV6-7	-	TRBD1	TRBJ2-2	CASSYSIISPGQGAGELFF	TGTGCCAGCAGTTACTCGATAATCTCTCCGGGACAGGGGGCCGGGGAGCTGTTTTTT
TRBV19	-	-	TRBJ1-5	CASSIVFRVYSNQPQHF	TGTGCCAGTAGTATAGTGTTCCGAGTTTATAGCAATCAGCCCCAGCATTTT
TRBV30	-	-	TRBJ1-3	CAWSVKISGNTIYF	TGTGCCTGGAGTGTAAAGATCTCTGGAAACACCATATATTTT
TRBV5-4	-	TRBD2	TRBJ2-2	CASSPTGTRNTGELFF	TGTGCCAGCAGCCCCACCGGGACTAGAAACACCGGGGAGCTGTTTTTT
TRBV5-1	-	TRBD2	TRBJ2-3	CASSTSGGAGTDTQYF	TGCGCCAGCAGCACTAGCGGGGGGGCCGGCACAGATACGCAGTATTTT
TRBV29-1	-	-	TRBJ2-1	CSVVRVGNEQFF	TGCAGCGTTGTGAGGGTAGGGAATGAGCAGTTCTTC
TRBV19	-	TRBD1	TRBJ1-3	CASSVGTGGIAGNTIYF	TGTGCCAGTAGTGTCGGGACAGGGGGAATAGCTGGAAACACCATATATTTT
TRBV6-5	-	TRBD1	TRBJ1-5	CASSDTGANQPQHF	TGTGCCAGCAGCGATACAGGGGCAAATCAGCCCCAGCATTTT
TRBV27	-	TRBD2	TRBJ2-7	CASSLSLPLAGSVHEQYF	TGTGCCAGCAGTTTATCCCTCCCACTAGCGGGATCGGTCCACGAGCAGTACTTC
TRBV27	-	-	TRBJ2-2	CASSFSAGELFF	TGTGCCAGCAGTTTTTCGGCCGGGGAGCTGTTTTTT
TRBV5-6	-	-	TRBJ1-2	CASSWTGDYGYTF	TGTGCCAGCAGCTGGACGGGGGACTATGGCTACACCTTC
TRBV21-1	-	-	TRBJ1-4	CASSKTKDRTNEKLFF	TGTGCCAGCAGCAAAACGAAGGACAGGACTAATGAAAAACTGTTTTTT
TRBV6-5	-	TRBD1	TRBJ1-1	CASIADRARWTEAFF	TGTGCCAGCATCGCGGACAGGGCAAGATGGACTGAAGCTTTCTTT
TRBV5-1	-	-	TRBJ2-7	CASSPGLDPYEQYF	TGCGCCAGCAGCCCGGGACTCGACCCCTACGAGCAGTACTTC
TRBV4-1	once	-	TRBJ2-7	CASSQAVAVAYEQYF	TGCGCCAGCAGCCAAGCAGTGGCGGTGGCCTACGAGCAGTACTTC
TRBV27	-	TRBD1	TRBJ2-7	CASWDSTYEQYF	TGTGCCAGCTGGGACAGCACCTACGAGCAGTACTTC
TRBV21-1	-	-	TRBJ2-3	CASSKVIQRVASGRGLDTQYF	TGTGCCAGCAGCAAAGTAATCCAGAGAGTAGCCAGCGGGAGGGGTTTAGATACGCAGTATTTT
TRBV29-1	-	-	TRBJ1-1	CSGYLGELNTEAFF	TGCAGCGGCTACCTTGGGGAGCTAAACACTGAAGCTTTCTTT
TRBV11-2	-	TRBD1	TRBJ1-1	CASSLWVRQGPTEAFF	TGTGCCAGCAGCTTATGGGTAAGACAGGGGCCCACTGAAGCTTTCTTT
TRBV5-4	-	TRBD2	TRBJ2-3	CASSLGTSGRAGSTDTQYF	TGTGCCAGCAGCTTGGGGACTAGCGGGAGGGCGGGGAGCACAGATACGCAGTATTTT
TRBV2	-	-	TRBJ2-3	CASSEALRDTRLRDTQYF	TGTGCCAGCAGTGAAGCGCTTCGGGACACCAGACTCAGAGATACGCAGTATTTT
TRBV19	-	TRBD2	TRBJ2-7	CASSISSGTYEQYF	TGTGCCAGTAGTATTTCTAGCGGAACCTACGAGCAGTACTTC
TRBV5-1	-	-	TRBJ1-6	CASSLVAANSPLHF	TGCGCCAGCAGCTTGGTCGCAGCCAATTCACCCCTCCACTTT
TRBV5-1	-	-	TRBJ1-1	CASSPQGNRGTEAFF	TGCGCCAGCAGCCCTCAGGGCAACCGGGGCACTGAAGCTTTCTTT
TRBV5-4	once	-	TRBJ1-4	CASSTGRNEKLFF	TGTGCCAGCAGCACGGGGCGCAATGAAAAACTGTTTTTT
TRBV29-1	few	TRBD1	TRBJ1-1	CSSGTGTGGTEAFF	TGCAGCTCAGGAACCGGGACAGGGGGGACTGAAGCTTTCTTT
TRBV11-3	-	-	TRBJ2-1	CASSLSLRGEQFF	TGTGCCAGCAGCTTATCTCTTAGAGGTGAGCAGTTCTTC
TRBV9	-	-	TRBJ2-5	CASSVTDETQYF	TGTGCCAGCAGCGTAACAGATGAGACCCAGTACTTC
TRBV6-5	-	-	TRBJ2-1	CASSYGEQFF	TGTGCCAGCAGTTACGGTGAGCAGTTCTTC
TRBV4-2	few	-	TRBJ1-2	CASSQEGGDDGYTF	TGTGCCAGCAGCCAAGAGGGGGGGGATGATGGCTACACCTTC
TRBV19	-	TRBD2	TRBJ2-1	CASSKGKRGSSYNEQFF	TGTGCCAGTAGTAAGGGCAAGCGGGGGAGCTCCTACAATGAGCAGTTCTTC
TRBV5-8	-	-	TRBJ1-6	CASSFQGLEFAPLHF	TGTGCCAGCAGCTTTCAGGGTTTGGAGTTTGCACCCCTCCACTTT
TRBV6-2/TRBV6-3	once	TRBD2	TRBJ2-3	CASSTPRGGGTDTQYF	TGTGCCAGCAGTACCCCCCGCGGGGGAGGGACAGATACGCAGTATTTT
TRBV28	-	-	TRBJ2-1	CASSFPGPWEQFF	TGTGCCAGCAGTTTCCCGGGACCATGGGAGCAGTTCTTC
TRBV7-2	medium-sized	TRBD1	TRBJ2-7	CASSLDPPGQGYEQYF	TGTGCCAGCAGCTTAGACCCACCGGGACAGGGCTACGAGCAGTACTTC
TRBV9	-	-	TRBJ2-7	CASSVAAEPISYEQYF	TGTGCCAGCAGCGTAGCGGCGGAACCAATTTCCTACGAGCAGTACTTC
TRBV6-6	-	-	TRBJ1-2	CASSHGRPYGYTF	TGTGCCAGCAGTCACGGGAGGCCCTATGGCTACACCTTC
TRBV11-3	-	TRBD1	TRBJ1-1	CASSLEAFPGQWNTEAFF	TGTGCCAGCAGCTTGGAGGCTTTTCCGGGACAGTGGAACACTGAAGCTTTCTTT
TRBV6-6	-	-	TRBJ1-1	CASRQNTEAFF	TGTGCCAGCAGACAAAACACTGAAGCTTTCTTT
TRBV20-1	-	-	TRBJ2-3	CSAPRTDTQYF	TGCAGTGCTCCTCGGACAGATACGCAGTATTTT
TRBV27	-	-	TRBJ2-1	CASSLRLATYNEQFF	TGTGCCAGCAGTTTAAGGCTAGCGACCTACAATGAGCAGTTCTTC
TRBV7-3	-	-	TRBJ1-1	CASSLGGSVTEAFF	TGTGCCAGCAGCTTAGGTGGCAGTGTCACTGAAGCTTTCTTT
TRBV5-4	-	TRBD1	TRBJ1-1	CASSPAGTERTEAFF	TGTGCCAGCAGCCCAGCGGGGACAGAGAGAACTGAAGCTTTCTTT
TRBV25-1	-	-	TRBJ1-2	CASSDGGYYGYTF	TGTGCCAGCAGTGACGGGGGGTACTATGGCTACACCTTC
TRBV4-2	-	TRBD2	TRBJ2-3	CASSLGLAVSTDTQYF	TGTGCCAGCAGCCTCGGACTAGCGGTTAGCACAGATACGCAGTATTTT
TRBV7-6	-	TRBD1	TRBJ1-1	CASSKDRGRGGNTEAFF	TGTGCCAGCAGCAAAGACAGGGGGCGCGGGGGGAACACTGAAGCTTTCTTT
TRBV5-6	-	-	TRBJ2-2	CASSLDRGGSGELFF	TGTGCCAGCAGCTTGGACAGGGGAGGGTCCGGGGAGCTGTTTTTT
TRBV6-4	-	-	TRBJ2-3	CASSERGGTDTQYF	TGTGCCAGCAGTGAGCGGGGAGGCACAGATACGCAGTATTTT
TRBV6-5	-	-	TRBJ2-4	CATLSFGIQYF	TGTGCCACCCTATCGTTCGGCATTCAGTACTTC
TRBV7-9	once	TRBD2	TRBJ2-7	CASSLQGLASYEQYF	TGTGCCAGCAGCTTGCAGGGACTAGCGTCCTACGAGCAGTACTTC
TRBV3-1/TRBV3-2	-	-	TRBJ2-3	CASSQVAVSTDTQYF	TGTGCCAGCAGCCAGGTAGCGGTGAGCACAGATACGCAGTATTTT
TRBV3-1/TRBV3-2	-	-	TRBJ1-4	CASSQRSGYEKLFF	TGTGCCAGCAGCCAAAGGTCCGGGTACGAAAAACTGTTTTTT
TRBV6-5	-	-	TRBJ1-1	CASSYSPEGEATEAFF	TGTGCCAGCAGTTACTCGCCTGAGGGGGAAGCCACTGAAGCTTTCTTT
TRBV5-1	-	TRBD1	TRBJ2-5	CASSLAGQGAIETQYF	TGCGCCAGCAGCTTGGCTGGGCAGGGGGCCATAGAGACCCAGTACTTC
TRBV9	-	-	TRBJ1-2	CASMANYGYTF	TGTGCCAGCATGGCTAACTATGGCTACACCTTC
TRBV7-2	-	-	TRBJ1-2	CASSSFSSGYGYTF	TGTGCCAGCAGCTCCTTTAGTTCCGGCTATGGCTACACCTTC